This T cell receptor beta chain was captured by sequencing in a study of T cells in localized non-small cell lung cancer. Only in-frame clones appear in the TCRdb table, and some are missing; sequencing was by immunoSEQ multiplex PCR. The table records around 4,000 clones, over 30% of them present only once. V dropped 4 bases and J dropped 1 base, with 17 bases sitting between them. The CDR3 extends over 16 amino acids. From germline, CDR1 is SGHRS and CDR2 YFSETQ. Notes on the study in general: Density of T cells in blood, when higher, went with longer overall survival.

To note about this clone: Its target is unknown.

The sequences come from lung tumor tissue, collected before any cancer treatment. V is TRBV5-1 and J is TRBJ1-2, with D perhaps TRBD1 (5 bases). This TCR came from a man aged 35-75 years with stage II squamous cell lung carcinoma. The DNA of the CDR3 is TGCGCCAGCAGCCCGGGACGGGGAGAATTTAACTATGGCTACACCTTC. Translation gives CASSPGRGEFNYGYTF.